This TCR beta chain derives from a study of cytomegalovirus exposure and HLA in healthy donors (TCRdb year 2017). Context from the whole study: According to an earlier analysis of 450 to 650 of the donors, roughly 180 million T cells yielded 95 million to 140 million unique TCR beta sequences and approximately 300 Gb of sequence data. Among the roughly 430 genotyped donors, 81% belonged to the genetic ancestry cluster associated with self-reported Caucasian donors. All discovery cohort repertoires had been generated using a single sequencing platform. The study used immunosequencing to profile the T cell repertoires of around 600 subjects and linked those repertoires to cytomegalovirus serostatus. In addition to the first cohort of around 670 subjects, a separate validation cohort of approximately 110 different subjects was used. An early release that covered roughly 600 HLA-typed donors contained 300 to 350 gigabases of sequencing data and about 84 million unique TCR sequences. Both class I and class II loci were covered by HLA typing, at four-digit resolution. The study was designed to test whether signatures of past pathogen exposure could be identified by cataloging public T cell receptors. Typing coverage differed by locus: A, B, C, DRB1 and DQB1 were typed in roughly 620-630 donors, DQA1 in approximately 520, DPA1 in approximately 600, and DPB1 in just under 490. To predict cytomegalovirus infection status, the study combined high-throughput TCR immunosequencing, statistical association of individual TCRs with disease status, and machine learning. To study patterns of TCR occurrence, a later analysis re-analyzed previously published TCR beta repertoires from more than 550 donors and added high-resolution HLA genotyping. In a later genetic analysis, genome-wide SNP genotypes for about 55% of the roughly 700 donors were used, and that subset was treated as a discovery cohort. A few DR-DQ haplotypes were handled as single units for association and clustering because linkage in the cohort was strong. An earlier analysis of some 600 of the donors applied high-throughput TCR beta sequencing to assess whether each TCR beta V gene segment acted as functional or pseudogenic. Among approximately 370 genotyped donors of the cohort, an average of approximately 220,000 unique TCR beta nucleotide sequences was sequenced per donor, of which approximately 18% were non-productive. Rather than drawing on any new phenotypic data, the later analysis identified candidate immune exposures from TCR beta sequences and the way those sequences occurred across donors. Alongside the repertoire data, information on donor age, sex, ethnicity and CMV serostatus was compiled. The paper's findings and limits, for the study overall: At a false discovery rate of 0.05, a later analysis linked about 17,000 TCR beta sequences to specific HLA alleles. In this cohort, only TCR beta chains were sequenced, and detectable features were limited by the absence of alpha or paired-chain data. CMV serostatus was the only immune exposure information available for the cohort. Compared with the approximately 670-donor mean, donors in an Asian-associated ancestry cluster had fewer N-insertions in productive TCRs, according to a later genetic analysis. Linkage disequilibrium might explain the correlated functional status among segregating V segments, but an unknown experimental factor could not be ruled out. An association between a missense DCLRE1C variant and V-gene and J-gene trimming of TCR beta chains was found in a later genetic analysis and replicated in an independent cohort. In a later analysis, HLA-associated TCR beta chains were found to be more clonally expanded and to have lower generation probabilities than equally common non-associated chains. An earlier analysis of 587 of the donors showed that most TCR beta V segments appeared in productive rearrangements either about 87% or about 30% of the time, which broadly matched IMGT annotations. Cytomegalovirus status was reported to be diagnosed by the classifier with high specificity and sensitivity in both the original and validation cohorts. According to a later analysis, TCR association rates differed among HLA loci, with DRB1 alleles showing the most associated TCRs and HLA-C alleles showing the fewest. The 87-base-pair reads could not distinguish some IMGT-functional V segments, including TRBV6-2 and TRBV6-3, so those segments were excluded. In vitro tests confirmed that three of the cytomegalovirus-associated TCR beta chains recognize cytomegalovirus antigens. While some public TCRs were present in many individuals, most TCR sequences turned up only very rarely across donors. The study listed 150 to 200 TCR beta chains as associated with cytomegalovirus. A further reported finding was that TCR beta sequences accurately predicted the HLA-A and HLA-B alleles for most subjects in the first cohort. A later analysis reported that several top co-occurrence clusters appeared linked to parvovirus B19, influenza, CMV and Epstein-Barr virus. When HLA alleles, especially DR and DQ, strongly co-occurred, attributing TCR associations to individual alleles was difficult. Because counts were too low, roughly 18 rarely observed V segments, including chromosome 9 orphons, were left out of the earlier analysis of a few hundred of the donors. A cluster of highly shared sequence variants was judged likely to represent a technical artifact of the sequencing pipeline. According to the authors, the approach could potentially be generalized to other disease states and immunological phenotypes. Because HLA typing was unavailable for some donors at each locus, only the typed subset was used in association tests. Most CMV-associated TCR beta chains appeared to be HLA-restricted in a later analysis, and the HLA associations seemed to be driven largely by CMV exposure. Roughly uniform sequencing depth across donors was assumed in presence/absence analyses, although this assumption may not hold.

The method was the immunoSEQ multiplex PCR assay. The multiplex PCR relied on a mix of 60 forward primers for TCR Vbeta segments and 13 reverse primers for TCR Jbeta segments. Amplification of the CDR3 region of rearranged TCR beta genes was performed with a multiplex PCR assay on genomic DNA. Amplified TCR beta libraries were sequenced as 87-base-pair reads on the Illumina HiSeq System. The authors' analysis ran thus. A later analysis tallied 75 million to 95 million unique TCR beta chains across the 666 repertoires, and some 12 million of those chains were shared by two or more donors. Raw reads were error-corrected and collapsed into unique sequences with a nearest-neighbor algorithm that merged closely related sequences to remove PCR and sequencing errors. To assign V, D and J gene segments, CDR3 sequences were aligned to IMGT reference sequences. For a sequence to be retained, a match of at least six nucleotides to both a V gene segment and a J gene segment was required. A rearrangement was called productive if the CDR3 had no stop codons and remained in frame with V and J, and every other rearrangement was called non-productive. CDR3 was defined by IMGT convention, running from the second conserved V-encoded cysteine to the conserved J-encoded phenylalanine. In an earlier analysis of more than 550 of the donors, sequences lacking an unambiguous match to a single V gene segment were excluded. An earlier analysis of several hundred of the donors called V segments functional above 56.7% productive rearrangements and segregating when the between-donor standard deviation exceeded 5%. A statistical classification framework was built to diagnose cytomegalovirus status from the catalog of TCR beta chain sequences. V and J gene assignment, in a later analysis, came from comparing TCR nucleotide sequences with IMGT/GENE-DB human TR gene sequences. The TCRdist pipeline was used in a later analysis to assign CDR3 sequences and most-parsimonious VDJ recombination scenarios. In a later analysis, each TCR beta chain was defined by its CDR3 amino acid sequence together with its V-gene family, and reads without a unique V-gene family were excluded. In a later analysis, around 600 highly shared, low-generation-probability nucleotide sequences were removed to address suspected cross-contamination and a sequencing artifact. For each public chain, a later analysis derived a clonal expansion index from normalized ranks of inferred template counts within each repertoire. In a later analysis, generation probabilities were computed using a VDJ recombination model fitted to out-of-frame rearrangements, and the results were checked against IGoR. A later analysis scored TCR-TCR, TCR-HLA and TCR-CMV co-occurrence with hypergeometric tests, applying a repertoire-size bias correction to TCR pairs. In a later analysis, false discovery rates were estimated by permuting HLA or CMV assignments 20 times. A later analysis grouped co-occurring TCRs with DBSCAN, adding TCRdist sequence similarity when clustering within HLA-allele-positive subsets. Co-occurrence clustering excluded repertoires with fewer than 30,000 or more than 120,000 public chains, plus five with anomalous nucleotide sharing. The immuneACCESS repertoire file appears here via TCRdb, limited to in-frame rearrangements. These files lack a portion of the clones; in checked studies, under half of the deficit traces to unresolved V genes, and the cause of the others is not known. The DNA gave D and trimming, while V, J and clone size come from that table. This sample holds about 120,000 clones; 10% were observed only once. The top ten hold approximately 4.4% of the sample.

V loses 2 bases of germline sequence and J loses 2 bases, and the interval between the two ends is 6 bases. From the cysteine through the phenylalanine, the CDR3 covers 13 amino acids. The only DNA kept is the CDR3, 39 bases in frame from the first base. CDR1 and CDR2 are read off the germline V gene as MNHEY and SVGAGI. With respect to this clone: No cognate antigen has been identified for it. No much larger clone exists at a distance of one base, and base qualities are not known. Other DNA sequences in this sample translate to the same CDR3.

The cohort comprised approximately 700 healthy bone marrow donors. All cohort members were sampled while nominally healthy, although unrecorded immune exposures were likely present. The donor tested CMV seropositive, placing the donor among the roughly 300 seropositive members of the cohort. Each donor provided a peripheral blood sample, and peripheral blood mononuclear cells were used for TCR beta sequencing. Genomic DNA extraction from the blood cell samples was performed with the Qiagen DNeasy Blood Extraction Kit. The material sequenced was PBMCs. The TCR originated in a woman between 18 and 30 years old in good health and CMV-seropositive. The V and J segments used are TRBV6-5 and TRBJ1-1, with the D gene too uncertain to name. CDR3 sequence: CASSYGGNTEAFF. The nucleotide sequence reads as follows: TGTGCCAGCAGTTACGGAGGAAACACTGAAGCTTTCTTT.